This T cell receptor beta chain was identified in a study of post-analysis software for immune sequencing data. Study-wide background: Patients had relapsing-remitting, secondary progressive or progressive-relapsing multiple sclerosis; some lacked subtype. Whole-study findings and limits: Multiple sclerosis patients showed significantly lower normalized Chao1 diversity than controls did. Co-batched samples clustered tightly together by F measure. Controls had lower frequencies than patients of about 5 TRBV segments, which included TRBV5-6, TRBV5-1 and TRBV20-1.

Germline V CDR1 and CDR2: MNHEY, SVGEGT. V shed 2 bases and J 11 bases; nucleotides not matched to a gene: 11. The CDR3 runs to 14 residues. Of note for this clonotype: Its antigen is unknown. The missing conserved phenylalanine or tryptophan at the end of this CDR3 makes a read error likely.

Each TCR beta cDNA library carried unique molecular identifiers. It was from roughly 1.1 to 9.2 million T cells that about half a million cDNA molecules came. TCRdb re-analysed the PCR reads in MiXCR, keeping a single row per CDR3 protein. The sample holds hundreds of thousands of distinct CDR3 sequences, 44% seen once. Sequencing was performed on blood. The receptor was isolated from a girl aged 5-17 years with multiple sclerosis. V is TRBV6-2 or TRBV6-3 and J is TRBJ2-5; 7 nucleotides align to TRBD2. CDR3 protein: CASSYRDYRREQYC. The CDR3 DNA sequence: TGTGCCAGCAGTTACCGGGACTACCGCAGGGAGCAGTACTGC.